The entry below gives a single T cell receptor (beta chain) sequence along with its context. Original methodology: From reference gene primer amplification, estimates of nucleated cell counts were derived. Sequencing was performed with immunoSEQ multiplex PCR; in TCRdb, only in-frame clones are kept and a portion is missing. V, J and clone size are taken as reported in that table, and D and trimming were inferred from the DNA itself. The table includes 100,000 to 150,000 clones, approximately 88% detected once. This specimen comes from a study of blood T cell repertoires in COVID-19. Study details: Spain, Italy and the United States supplied samples that represented acute and convalescent COVID-19. From T cells, B-cell-depleted T cells, or PBMCs came the material, which was cDNA or gDNA.

Germline V CDR1 and CDR2: SNHLY, FYNNEI. The CDR3 spans 13 residues. V shed 8 bases and J shed 6 bases, with 14 bases lying between them. The sequence was collected from a man aged 45-65 years with acute or convalescent COVID-19. The V gene is TRBV2, the J gene TRBJ2-1, with D maybe TRBD2 (5 bases). Sequences were obtained from peripheral blood. The CDR3, as DNA: TGTGCCAGCCAACGTGAGGAGGCCAATGAGCAGTTCTTC. It codes for CASQREEANEQFF.